The entry below describes one T cell receptor (beta chain). Its matching antigen is unknown. As processed by the authors: To classify distant metastasis in papillary thyroid cancer, a model was built from CDR3 differences across clinicopathological groups. TCRdb called clones again from the PCR reads with MiXCR. The V and J calls and clone size come from TCRdb's table, not from the authors' own analysis. The sample has 23,000 or so clones, 20% seen once. The entire patient cohort was treatment-naive prior to thyroid surgery. The length of the CDR3 is 14 residues. Per the germline V gene, CDR1 is LGHDT and CDR2 is YNNKEL (reference sequence). The V and J ends lost 5 bases and 1 base respectively, with 11 bases between them. The sample is drawn from a study of metastatic and nonmetastatic thyroid tumors. Study-level information: Across peripheral blood and tumor or nodule tissue samples taken from malignant and benign thyroid patients, the repertoires were compared with one another. Study results and limitations: Malignant thyroid tumors reportedly had TCR beta diversity that was significantly higher than in benign nodules, in blood and tumor.

What was sequenced was blood. The sequence derives from a female donor with papillary thyroid cancer or a benign thyroid nodule (not recorded which). Some clones in this sample may be carry-over from other donors' samples. V and J are TRBV3-1 and TRBJ1-1; D is unclear. The CDR3 here is CASSKPGSNTEAFF. The CDR3 nucleotides are TGTGCCAGCAGCAAACCCGGATCGAACACTGAAGCTTTCTTT.